This TCR beta chain was observed in a study of blood T cell repertoires in COVID-19. Measured with immunoSEQ multiplex PCR; TCRdb has only the in-frame clones, and not every one. In the table there are 150,000 to 200,000 clones, over 75% of which are singletons. This clone has only a few counts. V was shortened by 0 bases and J by 6 bases, with 11 bases between the two germline ends. The CDR3 has 14 amino acids. The germline gives CDR1 SGHRS, CDR2 YFSETQ. Material: peripheral blood. The V and J genes are TRBV5-1 and TRBJ2-3; a weak D match, TRBD1 (6 bases). This clonotype was obtained from a man between 60 and 75 years old with active or convalescent COVID-19. The CDR3 bases are TGCGCCAGCAGCTTGGACAGGGCATCCGATACGCAGTATTTT. It translates to CASSLDRASDTQYF.